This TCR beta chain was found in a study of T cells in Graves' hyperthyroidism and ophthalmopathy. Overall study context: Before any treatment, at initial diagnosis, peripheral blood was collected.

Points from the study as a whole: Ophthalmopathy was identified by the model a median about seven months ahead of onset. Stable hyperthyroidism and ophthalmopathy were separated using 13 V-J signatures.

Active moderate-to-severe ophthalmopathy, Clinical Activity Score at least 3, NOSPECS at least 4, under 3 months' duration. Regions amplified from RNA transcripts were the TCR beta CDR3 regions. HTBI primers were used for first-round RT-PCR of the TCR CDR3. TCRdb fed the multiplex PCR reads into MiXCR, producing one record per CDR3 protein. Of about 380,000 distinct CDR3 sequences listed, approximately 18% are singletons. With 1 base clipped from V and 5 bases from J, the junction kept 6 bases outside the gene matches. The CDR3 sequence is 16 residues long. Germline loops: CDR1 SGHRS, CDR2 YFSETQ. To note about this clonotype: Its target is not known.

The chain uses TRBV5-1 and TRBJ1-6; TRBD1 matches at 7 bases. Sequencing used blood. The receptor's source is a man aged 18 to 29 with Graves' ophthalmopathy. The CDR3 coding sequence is TGCGCCAGCAGCTTGCCCGAGGGGACAGATAATTCACCCCTCCACTTT. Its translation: CASSLPEGTDNSPLHF.